This TCR beta chain was captured in a study of cytomegalovirus exposure and HLA in healthy donors. Study-level findings and limits: In a later analysis, at a false discovery rate of 0.05, some 15,000 TCR beta sequences were associated with HLA alleles.

The V end was cut by 1 base, the J end by 2 bases, with 7 bases between. Germline CDR1 is SEHNR and CDR2 is FQNEAQ (reference sequence). The CDR3 has 14 amino acids. Primers included in the PCR were 60 Vbeta and 13 Jbeta primers. Produced via immunoSEQ multiplex PCR; TCRdb's table is partial and in-frame only. The table has about 110,000 clones, 60% to 80% seen once. About this clone: The antigen is undetermined.

Sequencing was carried out using PBMCs. V gene TRBV7-9 combines with J gene TRBJ2-3; D not certain. The clonotype originates from a man in his forties in good health and CMV-seronegative. CDR3 amino acids: CASSLVTYTDTQYF. CDR3 in DNA: TGTGCCAGCAGCTTAGTCACCTACACAGATACGCAGTATTTT.